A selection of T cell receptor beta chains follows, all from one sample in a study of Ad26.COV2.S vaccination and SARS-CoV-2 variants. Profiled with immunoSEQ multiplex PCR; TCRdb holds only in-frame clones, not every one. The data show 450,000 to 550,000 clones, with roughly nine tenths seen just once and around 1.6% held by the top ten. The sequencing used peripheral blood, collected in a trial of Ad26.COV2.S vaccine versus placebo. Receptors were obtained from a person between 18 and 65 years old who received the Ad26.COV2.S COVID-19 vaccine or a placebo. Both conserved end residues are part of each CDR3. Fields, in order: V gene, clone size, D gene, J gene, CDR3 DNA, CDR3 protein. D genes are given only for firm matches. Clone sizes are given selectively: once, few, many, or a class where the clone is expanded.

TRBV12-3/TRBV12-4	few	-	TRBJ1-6	TGTGCCAGCAGCAGACATAATTCACCCCTCCACTTT	CASSRHNSPLHF
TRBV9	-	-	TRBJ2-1	TGTGCCAGCAGCGTATGGGGCAATGAGCAGTTCTTC	CASSVWGNEQFF
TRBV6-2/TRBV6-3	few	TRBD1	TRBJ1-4	TGTGCCAGCAGTTACCGACAGGGGACTAATGAAAAACTGTTTTTT	CASSYRQGTNEKLFF
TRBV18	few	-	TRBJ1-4	TGTGCCAGCTCACCATCCCTAACAGGTGTGAACGAAAAACTGTTTTTT	CASSPSLTGVNEKLFF
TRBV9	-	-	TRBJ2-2	TGTGCCAGCAGCGTAGGTTTGGGGCCGAGCACCGGGGAGCTGTTTTTT	CASSVGLGPSTGELFF
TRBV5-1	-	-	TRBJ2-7	TGCGCCAGCAGATCGGAATCCTACGAGCAGTACTTC	CASRSESYEQYF
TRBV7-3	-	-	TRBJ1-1	TGTGCCAGCAGCTTAATGGCGGCTTCCGGCACTGAAGCTTTCTTT	CASSLMAASGTEAFF
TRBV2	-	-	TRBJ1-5	TGTGCCAGCAGTATATTAGGGAGGACTCAGCCCCAGCATTTT	CASSILGRTQPQHF
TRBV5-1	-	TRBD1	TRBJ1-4	TGCGCCAGCAGCCAACAGGGGAGCGATGAAAAACTGTTTTTT	CASSQQGSDEKLFF
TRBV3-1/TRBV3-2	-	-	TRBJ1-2	TGTGCCAGCAGCCAAGGAGAACAACCGACCTATGGCTACACCTTC	CASSQGEQPTYGYTF
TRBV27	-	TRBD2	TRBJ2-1	TGTGCCAGCAGTTTAACCCGTCGGACTAGCGTATTGAATGAGCAGTTCTTC	CASSLTRRTSVLNEQFF
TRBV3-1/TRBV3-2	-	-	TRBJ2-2	TGTGCCAGCAGTAGGAGAGAATCCTTTTTTGCCGGGGAGCTGTTTTTT	CASSRRESFFAGELFF
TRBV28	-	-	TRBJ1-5	TGTGCCAGCAGTTTATGGGGGCCTTATAGCAATCAGCCCCAGCATTTT	CASSLWGPYSNQPQHF
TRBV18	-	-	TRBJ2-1	TGTGCCAGCTCACCACGGCGGAGTGAGCAGTTCTTC	CASSPRRSEQFF
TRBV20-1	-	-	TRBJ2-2	TGCAGTGCTAGGACCACCGGGGAGCTGTTTTTT	CSARTTGELFF
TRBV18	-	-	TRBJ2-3	TGTGCCAGCTCACGGGTGACAGAAACGCAGTATTTT	CASSRVTETQYF
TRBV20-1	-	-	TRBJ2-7	TGCAGTGCGAAATCCCCCTACGAGCAGTACTTC	CSAKSPYEQYF
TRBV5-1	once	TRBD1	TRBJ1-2	TGCGCCAGCAGCTTAAGGACAGGGGGACCTAACTATGGCTACACCTTC	CASSLRTGGPNYGYTF
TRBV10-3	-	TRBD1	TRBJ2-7	TGTGCCATCAGCAGGACAGGGAACTACGAGCAGTACTTC	CAISRTGNYEQYF
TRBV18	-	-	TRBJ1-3	TGTGCCAGCTCCCGAGGGGTGGCTGGAAACACCATATATTTT	CASSRGVAGNTIYF
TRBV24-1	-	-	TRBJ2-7	TGTGCCACCAGTGATCCAAGCCGGGACGCTCCCTACGAGCAGTACTTC	CATSDPSRDAPYEQYF
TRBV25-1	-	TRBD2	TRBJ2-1	TGTGCCAGCAGTGGGGTGGGGACTAGCGGGTATGAGCAGTTCTTC	CASSGVGTSGYEQFF
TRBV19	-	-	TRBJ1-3	TGTGCCAGTATACGGGAAACAGGGAAGTTGTCCGGAAACACCATATATTTT	CASIRETGKLSGNTIYF
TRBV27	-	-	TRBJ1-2	TGTGCCAGCAGTTTATCGGGGGGGGGCTATGGCTACACCTTC	CASSLSGGGYGYTF
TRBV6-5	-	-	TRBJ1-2	TGTGCCAGCAGCCAAACAGGGTCCTATGGCTACACCTTC	CASSQTGSYGYTF
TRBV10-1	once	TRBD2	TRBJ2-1	TGCGCCAGCAGTGAGACCAGACTAGCGGGAGGGTCCAATGAGCAGTTCTTC	CASSETRLAGGSNEQFF
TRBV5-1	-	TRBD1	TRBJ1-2	TGCGCCAGCAGCTTGTCCCTCCAGGGGGCGATCAACTATGGCTACACCTTC	CASSLSLQGAINYGYTF
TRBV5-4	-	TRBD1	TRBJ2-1	TGTGCCAGCAGCACCGGGACAGGGGCGTACAATGAGCAGTTCTTC	CASSTGTGAYNEQFF
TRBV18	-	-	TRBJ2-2	TGTGCCAGCTCACCAGAAAAAGGGACGTACACCGGGGAGCTGTTTTTT	CASSPEKGTYTGELFF
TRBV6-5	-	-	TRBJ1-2	TGTGCCAGCAATGGGAGGGACGGGATTGGCTACACCTTC	CASNGRDGIGYTF
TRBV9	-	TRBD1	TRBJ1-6	TGTGCCAGCAGCTCCAGGACAGGGGGGAATTCACCCCTCCACTTT	CASSSRTGGNSPLHF
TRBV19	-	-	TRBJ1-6	TGTGCCAGTAGTTCCCGGGCCAGCTCAAGGTCACCCCTCCACTTT	CASSSRASSRSPLHF
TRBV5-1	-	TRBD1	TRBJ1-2	TGCGCCAGCAGCTTGGCCGGACAGGGTGGAGGCTACACCTTC	CASSLAGQGGGYTF
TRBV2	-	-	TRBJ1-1	TGTGCCAGCAGATGGGGGATTACGCTGAACACTGAAGCTTTCTTT	CASRWGITLNTEAFF
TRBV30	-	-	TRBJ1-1	TGTGCTTCGCTCCGGGGTATCAACACTGAAGCTTTCTTT	CASLRGINTEAFF
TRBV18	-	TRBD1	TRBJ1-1	TGTGCCAGCTCACCACTGTCGCCGGGACAGGTAATGAACACTGAAGCTTTCTTT	CASSPLSPGQVMNTEAFF
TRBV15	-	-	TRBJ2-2	TGTGCCACCAGCAGAGATGACGAAAGCGACACCGGGGAGCTGTTTTTT	CATSRDDESDTGELFF
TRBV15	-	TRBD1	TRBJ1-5	TGTGCCACCAGCAGAGTAACAGGGGGCAAAGGGCAGCCCCAGCATTTT	CATSRVTGGKGQPQHF
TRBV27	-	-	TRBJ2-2	TGTGCCAGCAGTTTGGGACTTAAGACCGGGGAGCTGTTTTTT	CASSLGLKTGELFF
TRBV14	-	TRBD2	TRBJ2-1	TGTGCCAGCAGCCGGGGACTACCAAAAGGGTGGAATGAGCAGTTCTTC	CASSRGLPKGWNEQFF
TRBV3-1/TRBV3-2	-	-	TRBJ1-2	TGTGCCAGCAGCCCATCCCTGGGAGGGGTGGGCTACACCTTC	CASSPSLGGVGYTF
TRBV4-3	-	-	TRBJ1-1	TGCGCCAGCAGCCAAGATAGCGAAGGGGGCACTGAAGCTTTCTTT	CASSQDSEGGTEAFF
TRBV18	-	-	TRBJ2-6	TGTGCCAGCTCACCGCTTTCAGGGAACTCTGGGGCCAACGTCCTGACTTTC	CASSPLSGNSGANVLTF
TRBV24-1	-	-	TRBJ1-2	TGTGCCACCAGTGATTTAGGCGAATATAGCTACACCTTC	CATSDLGEYSYTF
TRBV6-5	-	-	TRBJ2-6	TGTGCCAGCATCGGTCGAGACAACGTCCTGACTTTC	CASIGRDNVLTF
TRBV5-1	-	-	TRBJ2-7	TGCGCCAGCAGCTTGGCCCCAGGAGTTCTTTCCTACGAGCAGTACTTC	CASSLAPGVLSYEQYF
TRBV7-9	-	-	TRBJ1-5	TGTGCCAGCAGCTTAGCGGGTCAGCCCCAGCATTTT	CASSLAGQPQHF
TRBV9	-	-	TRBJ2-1	TGTGCCAGCAGCGTAGGTAGCGTAGACCAGTTCTTC	CASSVGSVDQFF
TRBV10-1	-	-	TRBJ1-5	TGCGCCGCCAGATGCCCCTATCAGCCCCAGCATTTT	CAARCPYQPQHF
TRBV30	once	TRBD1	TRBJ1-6	TGTGCCTGGAGAGCCTTGAACAGGGGGCTTTGGGATTCACCCCTCCACTTT	CAWRALNRGLWDSPLHF
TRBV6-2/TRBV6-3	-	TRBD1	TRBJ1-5	TGTGCCAGCAGTTTCACACGGGGGGACAGGTATAGCAATCAGCCCCAGCATTTT	CASSFTRGDRYSNQPQHF
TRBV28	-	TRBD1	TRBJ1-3	TGTGCCAGCAACTCCGGGGACAGGAGAGGATCTGGAAACACCATATATTTT	CASNSGDRRGSGNTIYF
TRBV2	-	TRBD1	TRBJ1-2	TGTGCCAGCACTACAGGACAGGGGGCTAGAGGCTACACCTTC	CASTTGQGARGYTF
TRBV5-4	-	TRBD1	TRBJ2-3	TGTGCCAGCAGCTTGGGGGGACAGGGGGCGGGAGATACGCAGTATTTT	CASSLGGQGAGDTQYF
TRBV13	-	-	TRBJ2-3	TGTGCCAGCAGCTTTAGGGACACCTTCACAGATACGCAGTATTTT	CASSFRDTFTDTQYF
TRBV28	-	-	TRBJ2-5	TGTGCCAGCAGTTCAGGGCAGGATGGGAGGACCCAGTACTTC	CASSSGQDGRTQYF
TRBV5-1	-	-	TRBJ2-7	TGCGCCAGCAGCTTGGGGCAAGAGCGGATCTCCTACGAGCAGTACTTC	CASSLGQERISYEQYF